Listed below are T cell receptor beta chains from one sample, sequenced in a study of blood T cell repertoires in COVID-19. The data were produced by immunoSEQ multiplex PCR, yet TCRdb's version contains in-frame clones alone and is incomplete. The sample contains approximately 250,000 clones, 85% to 90% of which appear only once. Sequencing input: PBMCs or T cells enriched from blood (not recorded which). The receptors derive from a woman aged 25 to 45 with acute COVID-19. The CDR3 runs from the conserved cysteine through the conserved F or W. Fields, in order: V gene, clone size, J gene, CDR3 length, D gene, CDR3 DNA, CDR3 protein. A D gene is named only where the DNA matches it firmly. Size values are once, few and many counts, or a class for expanded clones, and some rows have none.

V: TRBV28; size: .; J: TRBJ2-7; length: 15; D: TRBD1; DNA: TGTGCCAGCAGTTCGTCGGGACAGGGGGCGTTCGAGCAGTACTTC; CDR3: CASSSSGQGAFEQYF
V: TRBV27; size: .; J: TRBJ2-1; length: 13; D: .; DNA: TGTGCCAGCAGTTCCAACAGGGTGCATGAGCAGTTCTTC; CDR3: CASSSNRVHEQFF
V: TRBV7-2; size: .; J: TRBJ2-7; length: 15; D: TRBD1; DNA: TGTGCCAGCAGCGCGACCGGGACAGGGGGCTACGAGCAGTACTTC; CDR3: CASSATGTGGYEQYF
V: TRBV15; size: .; J: TRBJ2-7; length: 15; D: .; DNA: TGTGCCACCAGCAGAGGGGGGGACAGAGCCTACGAGCAGTACTTC; CDR3: CATSRGGDRAYEQYF
V: TRBV30; size: once; J: TRBJ2-2; length: 15; D: .; DNA: TGTGCCTGGAGAGGGGGAAGCGCGAACACCGGGGAGCTGTTTTTT; CDR3: CAWRGGSANTGELFF
V: TRBV28; size: .; J: TRBJ2-7; length: 15; D: TRBD2; DNA: TGTGCCAGCAGTACCGACGGGACTAGCATCTACGAGCAGTACTTC; CDR3: CASSTDGTSIYEQYF
V: TRBV28; size: .; J: TRBJ2-7; length: 15; D: .; DNA: TGTGCCAGCAGCGGTACAGGAATTCCTTCCTACGAGCAGTACTTC; CDR3: CASSGTGIPSYEQYF
V: TRBV3-1/TRBV3-2; size: .; J: TRBJ1-4; length: 16; D: .; DNA: TGTGCCAGCAGCCACCTACAGGGTTCTACTAATGAAAAACTGTTTTTT; CDR3: CASSHLQGSTNEKLFF
V: TRBV28; size: once; J: TRBJ1-2; length: 17; D: TRBD1; DNA: TGTGCCAGCAGTTCTCTAGGGGACAGGGCCTATAACTATGGCTACACCTTC; CDR3: CASSSLGDRAYNYGYTF
V: TRBV15; size: .; J: TRBJ2-2; length: 18; D: TRBD1; DNA: TGTGCCACCAGCGAGCAAGACTGGACAGGAAGGAACACCGGGGAGCTGTTTTTT; CDR3: CATSEQDWTGRNTGELFF
V: TRBV7-9; size: .; J: TRBJ2-1; length: 16; D: TRBD2; DNA: TGTGCCAGCAGTCCCCCGGGGGGAAAGGGGAGTGGGGAGCAGTTCTTC; CDR3: CASSPPGGKGSGEQFF
V: TRBV28; size: .; J: TRBJ1-5; length: 14; D: .; DNA: TGTGCCAGCAGCCTTTCTACGGGAGTCGGGCCCCAGCATTTT; CDR3: CASSLSTGVGPQHF
V: TRBV23-1; size: .; J: TRBJ2-5; length: 15; D: TRBD1; DNA: TGCGCCAGCAGTCAATCCGGACAGGGGAAAGAGACCCAGTACTTC; CDR3: CASSQSGQGKETQYF
V: TRBV9; size: .; J: TRBJ2-1; length: 18; D: TRBD2; DNA: TGTGCCAGCAGCGTAACGAGGACTAGCGGGAGCTCCTACAATGAGCAGTTCTTC; CDR3: CASSVTRTSGSSYNEQFF
V: TRBV27; size: .; J: TRBJ2-3; length: 18; D: TRBD2; DNA: TGTGCCAGCAGTTTATTGGGGGCGCCGGCGGGAGGGTCAGATACGCAGTATTTT; CDR3: CASSLLGAPAGGSDTQYF
V: TRBV30; size: .; J: TRBJ1-6; length: 18; D: TRBD1; DNA: TGTGCCTGGAGTGTTGGCTTCGGACAGGGGGCCGGCGGTTCACCCCTCCACTTT; CDR3: CAWSVGFGQGAGGSPLHF
V: TRBV19; size: .; J: TRBJ2-2; length: 14; D: .; DNA: TGTGCCAGTACCCCCGCAGGATACACCGGGGAGCTGTTTTTT; CDR3: CASTPAGYTGELFF
V: TRBV9; size: .; J: TRBJ2-1; length: 15; D: .; DNA: TGTGCCAGCAGCTCCCCCCTCAGCTCCTACAATGAGCAGTTCTTC; CDR3: CASSSPLSSYNEQFF
V: TRBV12-3/TRBV12-4; size: .; J: TRBJ1-5; length: 12; D: .; DNA: TGTGCCAGCAGTGTTCAGAATCAGCCCCAGCATTTT; CDR3: CASSVQNQPQHF
V: TRBV29-1; size: .; J: TRBJ2-2; length: 15; D: TRBD2; DNA: TGCAGCGTGATAGGACTAGTTTCAAACACCGGGGAGCTGTTTTTT; CDR3: CSVIGLVSNTGELFF
V: TRBV2; size: .; J: TRBJ1-2; length: 15; D: TRBD1; DNA: TGTGCCAGCAGTGGTCAAGGCAGGGGGCAGGGTGGCTACACCTTC; CDR3: CASSGQGRGQGGYTF
V: TRBV27; size: .; J: TRBJ2-7; length: 15; D: .; DNA: TGTGCCAGCAGTTTAAGGGGCGGCAGTCTCTACGAGCAGTACTTC; CDR3: CASSLRGGSLYEQYF
V: TRBV7-2; size: .; J: TRBJ1-3; length: 16; D: TRBD1; DNA: TGTGCCAGCAGCTCCCGGACAGGCAGGGGAGGAAACACCATATATTTT; CDR3: CASSSRTGRGGNTIYF
V: TRBV28; size: .; J: TRBJ2-7; length: 15; D: TRBD2; DNA: TGTGCCAGCAGTTTCCCGACTAGCGGGAACCACGAGCAGTACTTC; CDR3: CASSFPTSGNHEQYF
V: TRBV7-9; size: .; J: TRBJ2-2; length: 15; D: TRBD1; DNA: TGTGCCAGCCTCCCGGGACAGGGGTACACCGGGGAGCTGTTTTTT; CDR3: CASLPGQGYTGELFF
V: TRBV30; size: few; J: TRBJ2-2; length: 14; D: .; DNA: TGTGCCTGGTTGGCGGGAATAAACACCGGGGAGCTGTTTTTT; CDR3: CAWLAGINTGELFF
V: TRBV6-5; size: many; J: TRBJ2-7; length: 15; D: TRBD1; DNA: TGTGCCAGCAGTTACCCCGGACAGGGCGTCTACGAGCAGTACTTC; CDR3: CASSYPGQGVYEQYF
V: TRBV29-1; size: .; J: TRBJ2-1; length: 14; D: TRBD2; DNA: TGCAGCGTAGGCGGGACTAGCGGGAGCGTTGAGCAGTTCTTC; CDR3: CSVGGTSGSVEQFF
V: TRBV11-2; size: .; J: TRBJ2-7; length: 14; D: .; DNA: TGTGCCAGCAGCTCCATCAGCGGAACCTACGAGCAGTACTTC; CDR3: CASSSISGTYEQYF
V: TRBV9; size: .; J: TRBJ2-3; length: 17; D: TRBD1; DNA: TGTGCCAGCAGCGTAGATGGAGACAGGGGCCTCACAGATACGCAGTATTTT; CDR3: CASSVDGDRGLTDTQYF
V: TRBV2; size: .; J: TRBJ1-5; length: 14; D: TRBD1; DNA: TGTGCCAGCTTAGACAGGGATAGCAATCAGCCCCAGCATTTT; CDR3: CASLDRDSNQPQHF
V: TRBV2; size: .; J: TRBJ1-3; length: 13; D: .; DNA: TGTGCCAGCAGTGGGGGCCCTGGAAACACCATATATTTT; CDR3: CASSGGPGNTIYF
V: TRBV23-1; size: .; J: TRBJ2-1; length: 15; D: .; DNA: TGCGCCAGCAGTCAATCCGGTCAGACACACAATGAGCAGTTCTTC; CDR3: CASSQSGQTHNEQFF
V: TRBV11-3; size: .; J: TRBJ2-1; length: 15; D: TRBD2; DNA: TGTGCCAGCAGCTTAGAGGGGGGAACTAGCGGGAGGCAGTTCTTC; CDR3: CASSLEGGTSGRQFF
V: TRBV18; size: .; J: TRBJ2-5; length: 14; D: .; DNA: TGTGCCAGCTCACCCGGGAACTCCCAAGAGACCCAGTACTTC; CDR3: CASSPGNSQETQYF
V: TRBV7-5; size: once; J: TRBJ1-4; length: 14; D: .; DNA: TGTGTCAGAAGACTAAGACAGGGCCGAGAAAAACTGTTTTTT; CDR3: CVRRLRQGREKLFF